This T cell receptor beta chain was profiled in a study of T cell responses to AZD1222 COVID-19 vaccine. Study results and limitations: Clonal diversity was possibly underestimated, and white British individuals and females predominated among donors. Increased Spike-specific TCR breadth and depth were observed after two AZD1222 doses. Regions left unmutated in variants are reportedly the target of nearly half of spike-specific TCRs.

The V end was cut by 6 bases, the J end by 5 bases, with 13 bases between. Germline CDR1 MNHEY, CDR2 SVGEGT. This CDR3 spans 13 amino acids. Assay: immunoSEQ multiplex PCR; the TCRdb copy retains only in-frame clones and omits some. The sample yields 90,000 to 120,000 clones, under 95% seen once. On this clone itself: Its antigen remains unknown.

The material was peripheral blood, obtained on day 0 of AZD1222 vaccination. This TCR was sampled from an adult in good health. V and J are TRBV6-2 or TRBV6-3 and TRBJ1-2; D not certain. DNA for the CDR3: TGTGCCAGCAGCAGGATGACGGAATATGGCTACACCTTC. It specifies CASSRMTEYGYTF.